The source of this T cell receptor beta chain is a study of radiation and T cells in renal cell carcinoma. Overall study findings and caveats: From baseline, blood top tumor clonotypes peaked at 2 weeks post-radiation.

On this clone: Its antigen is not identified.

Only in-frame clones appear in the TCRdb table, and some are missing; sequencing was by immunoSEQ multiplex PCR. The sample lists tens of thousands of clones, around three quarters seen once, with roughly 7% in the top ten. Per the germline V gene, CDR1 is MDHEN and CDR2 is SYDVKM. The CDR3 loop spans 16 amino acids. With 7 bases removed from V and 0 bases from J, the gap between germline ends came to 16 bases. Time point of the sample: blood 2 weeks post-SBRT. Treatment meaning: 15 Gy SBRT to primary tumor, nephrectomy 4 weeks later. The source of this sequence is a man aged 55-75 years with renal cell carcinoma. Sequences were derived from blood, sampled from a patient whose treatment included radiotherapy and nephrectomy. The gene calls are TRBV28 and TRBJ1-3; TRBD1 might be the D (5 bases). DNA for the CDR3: TGTGCCAGCACCCTAGACAGTCGTGTCTCTGGAAACACCATATATTTT. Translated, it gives CASTLDSRVSGNTIYF.